One sample yielded the 2 T cell receptor beta chains listed below, sequenced in a study of metastatic and nonmetastatic thyroid tumors. All patients reached thyroid surgery having received no treatment beforehand. TCRdb redid the clone calls on the PCR reads using MiXCR. The data hold tens of thousands of clones, with more than 15% observed a single time. Sequenced input: blood. The receptors were sampled from a female donor with papillary thyroid cancer or a benign thyroid nodule (not recorded which). Some clones in this sample may be carry-over from other donors' samples.

This clone is termed medium-sized. The chain is built from TRBV6-1 and TRBJ2-7; 8 nucleotides line up with TRBD1. The CDR3 spans 13 residues. CDR1 and CDR2 (germline): MNHNS, SASEGT. With V trimmed by 7 bases and J by 3 bases, 5 bases remained unmatched. CDR3 sequence (DNA): TGTGCCAGCACCCAGGGGGCATACTACGAGCAGTACTTC. This translates into CASTQGAYYEQYF.

By share, this clone ranks as medium-sized. This chain uses TRBV6-1 with TRBJ1-4; 10 bases line up with TRBD1. With V trimmed by 5 bases and J by 6 bases, 9 bases remained unmatched. The germline gives CDR1 MNHNS, CDR2 SASEGT. The CDR3 sequence is 16 residues long. CDR3 sequence (DNA): TGTGCCAGCAGTTTCACCGCGGGACAGGGGTATGAAAAACTGTTTTTT. Its translation: CASSFTAGQGYEKLFF.